The rows below give T cell receptor beta chains drawn from one sample of a study of OX40 agonist ivuxolimab in advanced cancers. Method: immunoSEQ multiplex PCR; TCRdb's copy keeps in-frame clones and lacks some. This table holds approximately 23,000 clones, roughly 73% found once. The specimen was CD4+ or CD8+ T cells sorted from blood, collected in a trial of the OX40 agonist ivuxolimab. These receptors were obtained from an adult with an advanced solid tumor such as melanoma, head and neck, liver or kidney cancer. Each CDR3 is given without its conserved first and last residue. Clone size is stated in some rows and not others, as once, few, many or a class when expanded.

>TRBV28|once
ASSWGQGAIGTDTQY
>TRBV13|-
ASSLGGSYEQY
>TRBV7-9|few
ASSDPGETQY
>TRBV6-9|-
ASTWTGHYEQY
>TRBV7-6|-
ASSSARLGVETQY
>TRBV4-2|once
ASSQGGGRETQY
>TRBV5-6|few
ASSLAYEQY
>TRBV7-8|-
ASSLGRGARGKLF
>TRBV15|-
ATLVDEQY
>TRBV4-2|-
ASSQGGAPGYEQY